The clone carrying this T cell receptor beta chain qualifies as large (0.1 to 1%). What it recognizes is unknown. These data come from a study of T cell repertoires in aging, cancer and after chemotherapy. Study observations and caveats: In cancer patients, declining TCR diversity with age involved lost richness and lost evenness.

The template was genomic DNA from peripheral blood, not RNA. Multiplex touch-down PCR with TRB-A/B primers amplified rearranged V-D-J TRB sequences. One entry per CDR3 protein results from TCRdb running MiXCR on the multiplex PCR reads. This table has 1,200 or so distinct CDR3 sequences, 28% appearing once. CDR1 and CDR2 (germline): DFQATT, SNEGSKA (reference sequence). V was clipped by 4 bases and J by 3 bases, with 12 bases between them. This CDR3 region has 14 residues. This chain connects TRBV20-1 to TRBJ2-2, with D perhaps TRBD1 (6 bases). This receptor was obtained from a human donor with a solid tumor. The donor label of this sample is uncertain. Source material: blood. Written as DNA, the CDR3 is TGCAGTGCTAAAACAGGGTCGGACACCGGGGAGCTGTTTTTT. The encoded protein is CSAKTGSDTGELFF.